Below, one T cell receptor beta chain is given with its context. This entry comes from a study of blood T cell repertoires in COVID-19. Whole-study context: Donors in the United States, Italy and Spain gave samples during acute or convalescent COVID-19. From T cells, B-cell-depleted T cells, or PBMCs came the material, which was cDNA or gDNA.

Original methodology: The authors estimated nucleated cell counts from reference gene primer amplification. Assay: immunoSEQ multiplex PCR; the TCRdb copy retains only in-frame clones and omits some. The V and J calls and clone size come from that table; D and trimming were worked out from the DNA. The sample comprises about 91,000 clones, 70% to 90% of which are singletons, and approximately 5% rests with the top ten. The CDR3 runs to 23 residues. V is TRBV21-1 and J is TRBJ1-6; the DNA was not compared with TRBD1, the D call given in the table. TRBV21-1 is labeled a pseudogene. The sequenced sample consisted of peripheral blood. The source of this sequence is a man between 70 and 80 years old with acute or convalescent COVID-19. CDR3 in DNA: TGTGCCAGCAGCCCCCCCGGTGGACAGCTCTGTGGAATACGGTCGATGCGGAATTCACCCCTCCACTTT. It translates to CASSPPGGQLCGIRSMRNSPLHF.